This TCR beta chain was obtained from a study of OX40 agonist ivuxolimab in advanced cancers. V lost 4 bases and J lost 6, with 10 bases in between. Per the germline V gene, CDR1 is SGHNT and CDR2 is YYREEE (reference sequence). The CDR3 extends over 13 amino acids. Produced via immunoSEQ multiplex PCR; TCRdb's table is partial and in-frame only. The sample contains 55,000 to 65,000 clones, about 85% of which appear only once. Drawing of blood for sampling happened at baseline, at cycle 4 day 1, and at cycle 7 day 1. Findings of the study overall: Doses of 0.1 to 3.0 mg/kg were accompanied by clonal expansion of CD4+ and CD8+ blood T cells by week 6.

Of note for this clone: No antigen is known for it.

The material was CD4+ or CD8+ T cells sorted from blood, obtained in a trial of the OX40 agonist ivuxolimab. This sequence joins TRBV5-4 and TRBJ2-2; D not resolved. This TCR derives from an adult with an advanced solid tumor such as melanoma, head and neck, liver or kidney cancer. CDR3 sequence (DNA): TGTGCCAGCAGCGGAATCGGGCCCGGGGAGCTGTTTTTT. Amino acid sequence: CASSGIGPGELFF.